The rows below give T cell receptor beta chains drawn from one sample of a study of naive and memory T cell subsets. TCRdb fed the UMI-ligation and nested PCR reads into MiXCR, producing one record per CDR3 protein. Among some 25,000 distinct CDR3 sequences listed, around 5% were seen once. What was sequenced was blood. These receptors all stem from an adult in good health. The CDR3 runs from the conserved cysteine through the conserved F or W. D genes are given only for firm matches. Clone size, where shown, is once, few, many, or a class for clones that have expanded.

>TRBV27|15|.|.|TRBJ1-5
TGTGCCAGCAGTTTATGGGCAGATAGCAATCAGCCCCAGCATTTT
CASSLWADSNQPQHF
>TRBV20-1|13|many|.|TRBJ2-5
TGCAGTGCTAGAGTACACCCTGAAGAGACCCAGTACTTC
CSARVHPEETQYF
>TRBV4-3|16|many|TRBD1|TRBJ2-3
TGCGCCAGCAGCCAAGTGGCAGGGGGCTCCACAGATACGCAGTATTTT
CASSQVAGGSTDTQYF
>TRBV4-1|16|many|TRBD1|TRBJ2-1
TGCGCCAGCAGCCAGGGGACAGGGAATTCATACAATGAGCAGTTCTTC
CASSQGTGNSYNEQFF
>TRBV6-5|15|.|TRBD1|TRBJ2-7
TGTGCCAGCAGTTACGACCGGGACAGGGCCTACGAGCAGTACTTC
CASSYDRDRAYEQYF
>TRBV25-1|15|many|TRBD1|TRBJ2-2
TGTGCCAGCAGTGAAGGGGACAGGGACACCGGGGAGCTGTTTTTT
CASSEGDRDTGELFF
>TRBV7-9|12|many|.|TRBJ2-3
TGTGCCAGCAGCTTATATACAGATACGCAGTATTTT
CASSLYTDTQYF
>TRBV2|15|many|TRBD2|TRBJ2-1
TGTGCCAGCATCCAACTAGCGGGAGCCTACAATGAGCAGTTCTTC
CASIQLAGAYNEQFF
>TRBV21-1|16|many|.|TRBJ2-1
TGTGCCAGCAGCAAAGATAGAGGAAGCTCCTACAATGAGCAGTTCTTC
CASSKDRGSSYNEQFF
>TRBV6-5|13|.|.|TRBJ1-1
TGTGCCAGCAGTTACGGGGCAGGCCGACAAGCTTTCTTT
CASSYGAGRQAFF
>TRBV29-1|13|many|.|TRBJ2-4
TGCAGCGTCTCCACCAGAGCCAAAAACATTCAGTACTTC
CSVSTRAKNIQYF
>TRBV29-1|13|many|.|TRBJ2-1
TGCAGCGTCTGTTGGGGCTCCTACAATGAGCAGTTCTTC
CSVCWGSYNEQFF
>TRBV29-1|14|many|.|TRBJ1-4
TGCAGCGTTAAAGGCGGGGCCTCCGGAGGAAAACTGTTTTTT
CSVKGGASGGKLFF
>TRBV30|15|many|TRBD2|TRBJ2-1
TGTGCCTGGAGTGTACTGCGGGAGGTCGTCAATGAGCAGTTCTTC
CAWSVLREVVNEQFF
>TRBV18|12|medium-sized|.|TRBJ2-3
TGTGCCACCAATCAAAACACAGATACGCAGTATTTT
CATNQNTDTQYF
>TRBV7-9|18|.|TRBD2|TRBJ2-7
TGTGCCAGCAGCCCCCCGTCAGGACTAGCGGGATTCGGGTACGAGCAGTACTTC
CASSPPSGLAGFGYEQYF
>TRBV7-2|15|many|.|TRBJ1-4
TGTGCCAGCAGCTTCGACTCCGCAACTAATGAAAAACTGTTTTTT
CASSFDSATNEKLFF
>TRBV5-1|15|many|TRBD2|TRBJ2-2
TGCGCCACCGCGGGACTAGCGGGGTCCGACGGGGAGCTGTTTTTT
CATAGLAGSDGELFF
>TRBV18|14|medium-sized|.|TRBJ2-3
TGTGCCAGCTCACCACCAACCCACACAGATACGCAGTATTTT
CASSPPTHTDTQYF
>TRBV20-1|15|medium-sized|.|TRBJ2-1
TGCAGTGCTAGAGATTTAGCGGACAGCTACAATGAGCAGTTCTTC
CSARDLADSYNEQFF
>TRBV6-5|17|many|TRBD2|TRBJ2-3
TGTGCCAGCACGGCACTAGCGGCGCACTATAGCACAGATACGCAGTATTTT
CASTALAAHYSTDTQYF
>TRBV18|17|many|TRBD2|TRBJ2-1
TGTGCCAGCTCACCACACCGCGGGAGGAGTGCCTACAATGAGCAGTTCTTC
CASSPHRGRSAYNEQFF
>TRBV7-9|16|.|.|TRBJ2-1
TGTGCCAGCAGCCCTACGGGGTCTGGGTCCTACAATGAGCAGTTCTTC
CASSPTGSGSYNEQFF
>TRBV29-1|13|many|.|TRBJ2-5
TGCAGCGGTGCCAGGGAGATTCAAGAGACCCAGTACTTC
CSGAREIQETQYF
>TRBV20-1|16|many|.|TRBJ1-1
TGCAGTGCTAGAGATCAGGTTGCGGGAAACGGCGGCGAAGCTTTCTTT
CSARDQVAGNGGEAFF
>TRBV5-5|15|many|.|TRBJ2-7
TGTGCCAGCAGCTTGGCGTCGGGAATTTCCTACGAGCAGTACTTC
CASSLASGISYEQYF
>TRBV28|15|.|.|TRBJ1-4
TGTGCCAGCAGCTCACCGGGCCCTCAGCGGGAAAAACTGTTTTTT
CASSSPGPQREKLFF
>TRBV29-1|11|.|.|TRBJ2-7
TGCAGCGTAGTTGGTGGGTACGAGCAGTACTTC
CSVVGGYEQYF
>TRBV28|14|many|.|TRBJ2-5
TGTGCCAGCAGTTTGACAGGATCGGGAGAGACCCAGTACTTC
CASSLTGSGETQYF
>TRBV6-1|15|.|.|TRBJ1-1
TGTGTCAGCAGTGAGCGTAGTGGTTCGGCCGTTGAAGCTTTCTTT
CVSSERSGSAVEAFF
>TRBV6-2/TRBV6-3|14|many|.|TRBJ2-2
TGTGCCAGCAGTTTTGCAGAAAACACCGGGGAGCTGTTTTTT
CASSFAENTGELFF
>TRBV20-1|15|many|TRBD1|TRBJ2-7
TGCAGTGCTAGAGATCGGGGCAGGGGGCTAGGTGAGCAGTACTTC
CSARDRGRGLGEQYF
>TRBV29-1|16|.|TRBD2|TRBJ2-5
TGCAGCGTTGAAGGTGTGCCACTAGCGGGACAAGAGACCCAGTACTTC
CSVEGVPLAGQETQYF
>TRBV4-1|16|many|TRBD2|TRBJ2-1
TGCGCCAGCAGCCAACCGACTAGCGGGAGGTACAATGAGCAGTTCTTC
CASSQPTSGRYNEQFF
>TRBV7-9|14|many|.|TRBJ1-1
TGTGCCAGCAGCTCCCGTGAGGGACTGGTTGAAGCTTTCTTT
CASSSREGLVEAFF
>TRBV7-2|14|many|.|TRBJ2-3
TGTGCCAGCAGCTGGGCCGGACTCGGAGAGCCGCAGTATTTT
CASSWAGLGEPQYF
>TRBV6-1|15|many|.|TRBJ2-6
TGTGCCAGCAGTGAAAAGAGCTCTGGGGCCAACGTCCTGACTTTC
CASSEKSSGANVLTF
>TRBV12-3/TRBV12-4|14|few|.|TRBJ1-1
TGTGCCAGCAGTTTTAAGGGGCAGTACACTGAAGCTTTCTTT
CASSFKGQYTEAFF
>TRBV15|16|many|TRBD1|TRBJ1-1
TGTGCCACCAGCAGATTTTTCGGGACAGGGGTAACTGAAGCTTTCTTT
CATSRFFGTGVTEAFF
>TRBV28|14|many|.|TRBJ1-2
TGTGCCAGCAGGCCCCAGAGGGCTAACTATGGCTACACCTTC
CASRPQRANYGYTF
>TRBV20-1|13|many|TRBD1|TRBJ2-7
TGCAGTGCTGCCTCGACAGGGGTGGGCGAGCAGTACTTC
CSAASTGVGEQYF
>TRBV28|15|many|.|TRBJ2-7
TGTGCCAGCAGTTGGTCCCGGACAGACGCGTACGAGCAGTACTTC
CASSWSRTDAYEQYF
>TRBV6-5|14|many|.|TRBJ2-7
TGTGCCAGCAGTTCAACAGGGCGACGATACGAGCAGTACTTC
CASSSTGRRYEQYF
>TRBV7-9|18|.|.|TRBJ2-5
TGTGCCAGCAGCTTCCGACTGGGGGTCAAGAATAAGGGAGAGACCCAGTACTTC
CASSFRLGVKNKGETQYF
>TRBV2|16|few|TRBD2|TRBJ2-1
TGTGCCAGCAGGCGGACTAGCGGGTCCTCCTACAATGAGCAGTTCTTC
CASRRTSGSSYNEQFF
>TRBV19|16|many|TRBD1|TRBJ1-1
TGTGCCAGTAGTACACAGGGGGTAGCTGGTGGCACTGAAGCTTTCTTT
CASSTQGVAGGTEAFF
>TRBV19|16|many|.|TRBJ1-5
TGTGCCAGTAGCGCTATAGGGGGGGCGAGTAGGCAGCCCCAGCATTTT
CASSAIGGASRQPQHF
>TRBV4-3|16|.|.|TRBJ2-7
TGCGCCAGCAGCCAAGAGGTGGTGACAGTCTCCTACGAGCAGTACTTC
CASSQEVVTVSYEQYF
>TRBV6-5|17|many|.|TRBJ2-1
TGTGCCAGCAGTTACTCCCGGGAACTACGTTCCTACAATGAGCAGTTCTTC
CASSYSRELRSYNEQFF
>TRBV9|16|few|TRBD2|TRBJ2-1
TGTGCCAGCAGCACCGACCAGACTAGCGGGAGGCGTGAGCAGTTCTTC
CASSTDQTSGRREQFF
>TRBV11-2|14|many|TRBD2|TRBJ2-2
TGTGCCAGCAAGAGGACTAGATGGACCGGGGAGCTGTTTTTT
CASKRTRWTGELFF
>TRBV29-1|13|many|.|TRBJ2-3
TGCAGCGTCAGGAGTTCTAGCACAGATACGCAGTATTTT
CSVRSSSTDTQYF
>TRBV10-3|11|.|TRBD2|TRBJ2-7
TGTGCCATCGCGGGGGGCTCGGAGCAGTACTTC
CAIAGGSEQYF
>TRBV5-1|15|many|.|TRBJ1-1
TGCGCCAGCAGCCCGGTTGGGGGGGCTATCACTGAAGCTTTCTTT
CASSPVGGAITEAFF
>TRBV7-9|15|many|.|TRBJ2-3
TGTGCCAGCAGCTCTGGTCCCCGAGAGACAGATACGCAGTATTTT
CASSSGPRETDTQYF
>TRBV18|15|few|.|TRBJ1-5
TGTGCCAGCTCTTCAGGACGGGTTAGCAATCAGCCCCAGCATTTT
CASSSGRVSNQPQHF
>TRBV28|19|many|.|TRBJ1-5
TGTGCCAGCAGATTCAGACCGAGCCTCCGGGACATTAGCAATCAGCCCCAGCATTTT
CASRFRPSLRDISNQPQHF
>TRBV19|13|few|TRBD1|TRBJ2-7
TGTGCCACCCGGGACAGGGGGACCTACGAGCAGTACTTC
CATRDRGTYEQYF
>TRBV4-1|13|many|TRBD1|TRBJ2-1
TGCGCCAGCAGGTCAACAGGGGACAATGAGCAGTTCTTC
CASRSTGDNEQFF
>TRBV28|15|many|.|TRBJ2-7
TGTGCCAGCAGTTTTTCCCAGGGAGAGCCCTACGAGCAGTACTTC
CASSFSQGEPYEQYF